This is a list of T cell receptor beta chains from one sample in a study of beta chain features in type 1 diabetes. Some clones are missing from TCRdb's copy, which holds only in-frame ones; the method was immunoSEQ multiplex PCR. The sample lists around 400,000 clones, about 16% occurring once. Sequenced sample: naive CD4+ T cells from blood. The receptors derive from a woman between 18 and 29 years old in good health. CDR3s include the opening cysteine and the closing phenylalanine or tryptophan. The order of the fields is clone size, V gene, D gene, J gene, CDR3 length, CDR3 DNA, CDR3 protein. A D gene is named only where the DNA matches it firmly. Size is omitted from some rows. Given values are once, few, many or a class for expanded clones.

abundance: few; v_gene: TRBV19; d_gene: TRBD2; j_gene: TRBJ2-7; len: 17; CDR3nt: TGTGCCAGTAGTATCTTCGGGACTAGCGGGAACCTTTACGAGCAGTACTTC; CDR3aa: CASSIFGTSGNLYEQYF
abundance: few; v_gene: TRBV7-9; d_gene: TRBD2; j_gene: TRBJ2-1; len: 15; CDR3nt: TGTGCCAGCAGCTCTAGCGGGAAACTAACAAATGAGCAGTTCTTC; CDR3aa: CASSSSGKLTNEQFF
abundance: NA; v_gene: TRBV13; d_gene: NA; j_gene: TRBJ2-1; len: 17; CDR3nt: TGTGCCAGCAGCTTAGTGGTTGCGAGGGCACCTCACAATGAGCAGTTCTTC; CDR3aa: CASSLVVARAPHNEQFF
abundance: few; v_gene: TRBV2; d_gene: NA; j_gene: TRBJ2-5; len: 14; CDR3nt: TGTGCCAGCAGTGTACTCCGTACCCAAGAGACCCAGTACTTC; CDR3aa: CASSVLRTQETQYF
abundance: few; v_gene: TRBV14; d_gene: NA; j_gene: TRBJ1-5; len: 13; CDR3nt: TGTGCCAGCAGCCAAGCAGTCAATCAGCCCCAGCATTTT; CDR3aa: CASSQAVNQPQHF
abundance: few; v_gene: TRBV25-1; d_gene: NA; j_gene: TRBJ2-1; len: 12; CDR3nt: TGTGCCAGCAGTGATCGGGGGAATGAGCAGTTCTTC; CDR3aa: CASSDRGNEQFF
abundance: few; v_gene: TRBV6-5; d_gene: NA; j_gene: TRBJ1-2; len: 14; CDR3nt: TGTGCCAGCAGTTACTCGGGAGAACCTAATGGCTACACCTTC; CDR3aa: CASSYSGEPNGYTF
abundance: NA; v_gene: TRBV30; d_gene: TRBD2; j_gene: TRBJ2-7; len: 15; CDR3nt: TGTGCCTGGAGTGTGGGGCTAGCGGCCCTCGGCGAGCAGTACTTC; CDR3aa: CAWSVGLAALGEQYF
abundance: NA; v_gene: TRBV9; d_gene: NA; j_gene: TRBJ2-3; len: 12; CDR3nt: TGTGCCAGCGGACGGGGTCTGGATACGCAGTATTTT; CDR3aa: CASGRGLDTQYF
abundance: once; v_gene: TRBV5-4; d_gene: TRBD2; j_gene: TRBJ2-5; len: 13; CDR3nt: TGTGCCAGCAGCTTGGTGGGGGGGGAGACCCAGTACTTC; CDR3aa: CASSLVGGETQYF
abundance: few; v_gene: TRBV29-1; d_gene: NA; j_gene: TRBJ1-1; len: 14; CDR3nt: TGCAGCGTTGGGGACACTCGAGAGGACACTGAAGCTTTCTTT; CDR3aa: CSVGDTREDTEAFF
abundance: few; v_gene: TRBV2; d_gene: TRBD2; j_gene: TRBJ2-1; len: 16; CDR3nt: TGTGCCAGCAGTCTACTAGCGGGAGATCGTCTGAATGAGCAGTTCTTC; CDR3aa: CASSLLAGDRLNEQFF
abundance: few; v_gene: TRBV9; d_gene: TRBD2; j_gene: TRBJ2-2; len: 16; CDR3nt: TGTGCCAGCAGCGTAGGAGTCCTAGCGGGAGCCGGGGAGCTGTTTTTT; CDR3aa: CASSVGVLAGAGELFF
abundance: few; v_gene: TRBV27; d_gene: NA; j_gene: TRBJ2-6; len: 15; CDR3nt: TGTGCCAGCAGTTTTGGAGGACCCGGGGCCAACGTCCTGACTTTC; CDR3aa: CASSFGGPGANVLTF
abundance: few; v_gene: TRBV18; d_gene: NA; j_gene: TRBJ1-5; len: 14; CDR3nt: TGTGCCAGCACGTCCACAGATAGCAATCAGCCCCAGCATTTT; CDR3aa: CASTSTDSNQPQHF
abundance: few; v_gene: TRBV28; d_gene: NA; j_gene: TRBJ1-5; len: 15; CDR3nt: TGTGCCAGCAGTGCCTATTACAGTAGCAATCAGCCCCAGCATTTT; CDR3aa: CASSAYYSSNQPQHF
abundance: few; v_gene: TRBV9; d_gene: TRBD1; j_gene: TRBJ1-5; len: 15; CDR3nt: TGTGCCAGCAGCCCCGGGACAGGGGGGGCTGAGCCCCAGCATTTT; CDR3aa: CASSPGTGGAEPQHF
abundance: few; v_gene: TRBV29-1; d_gene: TRBD1; j_gene: TRBJ1-1; len: 15; CDR3nt: TGCAGCGTTAGGACAGGGGGCTATAAGGGCACTGAAGCTTTCTTT; CDR3aa: CSVRTGGYKGTEAFF
abundance: few; v_gene: TRBV5-4; d_gene: TRBD1; j_gene: TRBJ1-2; len: 13; CDR3nt: TGTGCCAGCAGCCTGGACAGGGAGGGCGGCTACACCTTC; CDR3aa: CASSLDREGGYTF
abundance: NA; v_gene: TRBV20-1; d_gene: NA; j_gene: TRBJ2-7; len: 11; CDR3nt: TGCACCTTCAGGGACACCTACGAGCAGTACTTC; CDR3aa: CTFRDTYEQYF
abundance: NA; v_gene: TRBV30; d_gene: TRBD2; j_gene: TRBJ2-5; len: 21; CDR3nt: TGTGCCTGGAGTGTAGGGACAAGCCTCGGACTAGCGGGACGACGCAAAGAGACCCAGTACTTC; CDR3aa: CAWSVGTSLGLAGRRKETQYF
abundance: few; v_gene: TRBV5-6; d_gene: NA; j_gene: TRBJ1-2; len: 12; CDR3nt: TGTGCCAGCAGCGTTGACAGTTATGGCTACACCTTC; CDR3aa: CASSVDSYGYTF